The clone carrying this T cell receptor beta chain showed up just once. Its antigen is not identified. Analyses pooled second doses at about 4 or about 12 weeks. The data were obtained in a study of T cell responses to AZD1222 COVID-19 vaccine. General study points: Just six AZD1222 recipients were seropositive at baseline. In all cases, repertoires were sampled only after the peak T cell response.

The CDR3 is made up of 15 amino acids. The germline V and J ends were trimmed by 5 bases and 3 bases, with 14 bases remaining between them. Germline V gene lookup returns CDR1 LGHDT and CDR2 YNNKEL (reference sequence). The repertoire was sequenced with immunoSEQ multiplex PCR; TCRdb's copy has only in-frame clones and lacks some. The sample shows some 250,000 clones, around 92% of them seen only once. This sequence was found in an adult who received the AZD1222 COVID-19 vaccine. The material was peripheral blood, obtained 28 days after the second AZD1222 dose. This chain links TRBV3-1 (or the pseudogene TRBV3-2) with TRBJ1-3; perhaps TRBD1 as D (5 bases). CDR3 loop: CASSYAQGFGNTIYF. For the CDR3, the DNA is TGTGCCAGCAGCTACGCTCAGGGATTTGGAAACACCATATATTTT.